This TCR beta chain stems from a study of T cell responses to AZD1222 COVID-19 vaccine. Overall study: Researchers grouped second doses given at about 4 or about 12 weeks into one pool. Study-level points and caveats: Donors skewed white British and female; clonal diversity was possibly underestimated. Across the whole spike, CD4 TCRs peaked at regions 160-218 and 743-854.

Trimming left V 6 bases short and J 4 bases short, with 16 bases between. The germline CDR1 and CDR2 sequences are LNHDA and SQIVND (reference sequence). The CDR3 contains 16 residues. Notes on this clone: Its antigen is as yet unknown.

The assay was immunoSEQ multiplex PCR, and TCRdb's table has in-frame clones only and misses some. The profile covers approximately 100,000 clones, with about 88% appearing a single time and approximately 16% taken by the ten largest. This TCR came from an adult in good health. V and J are TRBV19 and TRBJ1-6; tentatively, D is TRBD1 (5 bases). The specimen comprised peripheral blood, sampled on day 0 of AZD1222 vaccination. The CDR3 DNA reads as TGTGCCAGTAGGAATTACCGGGACGGTTATAATTCACCCCTCCACTTT. Its translation is CASRNYRDGYNSPLHF.